This T cell receptor (beta chain) was identified in a study of PD-L1 blockade in urothelial cancer. Trimming cost V 5 bases and J 2 bases; bases outside gene matches: 4. The germline gives CDR1 MGHDK, CDR2 SYGVNS. The CDR3 runs to 15 residues. TCRdb's copy holds only in-frame clones and misses some; the assay was immunoSEQ multiplex PCR. The data contain more than 95,000 clones, about 82% of them singletons. This sample's time point: peripheral blood 6 weeks after treatment start. The rearrangement links TRBV25-1 to TRBJ2-1; 9 nucleotides line up with TRBD2. The starting material was PBMCs, obtained around atezolizumab (anti-PD-L1) treatment. The sequence derives from a man aged 45-65 years with urothelial cancer. Written as DNA, the CDR3 is TGTGCCAGCAGTCAGGTAGCGGGGGCCTACAATGAGCAGTTCTTC. Protein sequence: CASSQVAGAYNEQFF.